The clone carrying this TCR beta chain was picked up a small number of times. The V segment lost 5 bases and the J segment 8 bases; nucleotides outside the gene matches: 5. Germline CDR1 MNHNS, CDR2 SASEGT. The CDR3 spans 14 residues. A single record per CDR3 protein comes from TCRdb applying MiXCR to the RT-PCR reads. The table includes about 570,000 distinct CDR3 sequences, about 11% detected once. The sample comes from a study of response to subunit inactivated influenza vaccine. These data also featured in a second study, about T cells expressing NK-cell markers. This second study says: Making the TCR beta cDNA relied on 5'RACE template switching with UMIs. Top CD8+ clonotypes included the dominant CD3+CD56+NKG2C+ clonotypes in six donors.

This TCR was sampled from a man in his fifties who received an inactivated influenza vaccine. Sequencing used PBMCs from blood, obtained on the day of vaccination. The chain uses TRBV6-1 and TRBJ1-4, with 10 bases matching TRBD1. The CDR3: CASSRQGAREKLFF. The CDR3 region has the DNA TGTGCCAGCAGTCGACAGGGGGCTCGCGAAAAACTGTTTTTT.